This note documents a single T cell receptor beta chain sequence. The specificity of this receptor is unknown. Per-nucleotide qualities are absent, and no much larger clonotype sits a single base away. The immunoSEQ Assay, a bias-controlled multiplex PCR, was used to amplify TCRbeta CDR3 regions from genomic DNA. Turning to the authors' computational methods: Within the assay, amplification of reference gene primers was used to estimate how many nucleated cells each sample contained. To quantify the absolute abundance of each unique TCRbeta CDR3 rearrangement, sequence reads were collapsed and filtered. For each sample, productive Simpson clonality was calculated as the square root of Simpson's diversity index across productive rearrangements. TCRdb limited this immuneACCESS table to in-frame rearrangements with V and J called. A share of clones is missing; checked studies link under half to unresolved V genes, and the rest is unexplained. V and J calls and clone size are copied from that table; D and trimming were computed from the DNA. The sample table records fewer than 70,000 clones; 88% of these occur just once. The ten largest clones represent around 3.6% of the sample.

Each collaborating institution followed its own protocols to collect whole blood in K2EDTA tubes. For TCRbeta analysis, collaborators shipped samples as frozen whole blood, isolated PBMCs, or DNA extracted from either of those sample types. The record originates from a study of blood T cell repertoires in COVID-19 (dated by TCRdb to 2018 to 2020). Study-level background: The collaborator samples originated in the United States, Italy and Spain and spanned the acute and convalescent phases of COVID-19. The material from the prospective study consisted of cDNA or gDNA derived from T cells, B-cell-depleted T cells, or PBMCs. Subjects who had been exposed to COVID-19, were actively infected with it, or had recovered from it provided the deeply sampled blood TCRbeta repertoires that made up the dataset. The repertoires were made available in a free public database intended to serve as a resource for research on the immune response to SARS-CoV-2. The samples were drawn from two sources: the first 160 participants of the ongoing ImmuneRACE study, and about 1,300 subjects contributed by 6 global collaborators. Sample metadata almost always included a de-identified subject ID, COVID-19 status, age in years and sex. HLA class I and class II types, where available, came from metadata supplied by the sample provider rather than from assay-based typing.

Study-wide findings and limitations: Clinical and demographic metadata were provided uncurated, with the amount varying by source and participant.

The CDR3 spans 14 residues, from the cysteine through the phenylalanine. Only the CDR3 region is kept as DNA, spanning 42 bases read in frame from base 1. Compared with germline, V lacks 4 bases and J lacks 2 bases; bases without a gene match: 3. From a lookup of the germline V gene, CDR1 and CDR2 are SGDLS and YYNGEE. Sequencing was done on a sample of peripheral blood. The rearranged chain carries TRBV9 and TRBJ1-5; TRBD1 aligns with 7 central bases. The source is a human donor in a cohort sampled during active COVID-19. The CDR3 protein sequence reads: CASSPGQGNQPQHF. The DNA reads TGTGCCAGCAGCCCAGGACAGGGCAATCAGCCCCAGCATTTT. The full variable domain, with segments outside the CDR3 supplied by the reference TRBV9 and TRBJ1-5 proteins, appears as DSGVTQTPKHLITATGQRVTLRCSPRSGDLSVYWYQQSLDQGLQFLIQYYNGEERAKGNILERFSAQQFPDLHSELNLSSLELGDSALYFCASSPGQGNQPQHFGDGTRLSIL.